This TCR beta chain was captured in a study of T cell responses to AZD1222 COVID-19 vaccine. Measured with immunoSEQ multiplex PCR; TCRdb has only the in-frame clones, and not every one. The sample contains some 150,000 clones, about 91% of which appear only once. The CDR3 totals 13 residues. CDR1 and CDR2 (germline): SGHTA, FQGNSA. V dropped 5 bases and J dropped 5 bases, with 13 bases sitting between them. Findings and caveats of the study: Clonal diversity was possibly underestimated; the donors were predominantly white British and more often female. Mapped onto spike, vaccine-associated CD4 TCRs spanned it and were dominant at 160-218 and 743-854. Nearly half of spike-specific TCRs reportedly target unmutated variant regions. After the peak T cell response, and only then, were repertoires sampled.

Turning to this clone: As yet, its antigen is unknown.

The sample consisted of peripheral blood, taken on day 0 of MenACWY control vaccination. This receptor was obtained from an adult in good health. The chain carries TRBV7-2 and TRBJ2-7; TRBD2 might be the D (6 bases). This CDR3 is CASSTITSHEQYF. The DNA of the CDR3 is TGTGCCAGCAGCACCATTACTAGCCACGAGCAGTACTTC.